A single TCR beta chain is shown here with its context. As yet, its antigen is unknown. The CDR3 covers 17 residues. Germline V CDR1 and CDR2: LGHDT, YNNKEL (reference sequence). V lost 0 bases, J lost 6 bases, and 14 bases stayed unmatched. The sample belongs to a study of T-cell memory formation after mild COVID-19. Study background: Across donors, TCR clusters were largely donor specific.

Study findings and constraints: In second-wave clones peaking day 37, SARS-CoV-2 specificity remained unconfirmed.

TCRalpha and TCRbeta libraries used 5'RACE with constant-segment primers and UMIs. TCRdb re-derived calls from the 5' RACE reads in MiXCR, one entry per CDR3 protein. The sample comprises 550,000 to 600,000 distinct CDR3 sequences, approximately 15% of which are singletons, and about 8.1% rests with the top ten. Sequencing input: PBMCs or a T cell subset sorted from them (not recorded which). This clonotype was obtained from an adult woman who had mild COVID-19 (a few samples of this study predate the infection). Cell type and time point are not known. The V gene is TRBV3-1, the J gene TRBJ2-7; 7 bases fit TRBD1. The CDR3 DNA follows: TGTGCCAGCAGCCAAGATCGGGTAAGGGGGCGCTTTGCCGAGCAGTACTTC. Amino acids: CASSQDRVRGRFAEQYF.